This record covers a single T cell receptor (beta chain). Germline CDR1 is LNHDA and CDR2 is SQIVND (reference sequence). V shed 2 bases and J shed 4 bases, with 8 bases lying between them. The CDR3 sequence is 14 residues long. These data belong to a study of blood T cell repertoires in COVID-19. About the study: COVID-19 samples collected from the United States, Italy and Spain covered acute and convalescent phases. PBMCs, B-cell-depleted T cells, or T cells provided the cDNA or gDNA that made up the material.

Original handling: Reference gene primer amplification in the assay estimated nucleated cell counts. Here immunoSEQ multiplex PCR was the method, and the copy in TCRdb shows in-frame clones only, minus some. V and J calls and clone size come straight from that table; D and trimming were deduced from the DNA. Here the sample spans fewer than 250,000 clones, around 90% being singletons. The chain joins TRBV19 to TRBJ2-2; perhaps TRBD2 as D (5 bases). Input material: peripheral blood. The sequence came from a human donor in a cohort sampled during active COVID-19. CDR3 in DNA: TGTGCCAGTAGTATACAGGCGGGCACCGGGGAGCTGTTTTTT. It translates to CASSIQAGTGELFF.